A selection of T cell receptor beta chains follows, all from one sample in a study of control samples from healthy donors and cancer patients. Sequenced by immunoSEQ multiplex PCR; TCRdb stores in-frame clones only, minus some. The top ten clones hold roughly an eighth of a sample with tens of thousands of clones, about 87% of them seen once. Sequenced sample: blood. The receptors come from a woman in her 70s in good health. Each CDR3 is given without its conserved first and last residue. Fields, in order: V gene, J gene, CDR3 protein.

V: TRBV6-1; J: TRBJ2-4; CDR3: ASSEVAGAVGQLAKNIQY
V: TRBV5-4; J: TRBJ2-3; CDR3: AYSTDRGGTDTQY
V: TRBV30; J: TRBJ1-2; CDR3: AWNSGRDGLNYGYT
V: TRBV5-1; J: TRBJ2-7; CDR3: ASSLVGREGYEQY
V: TRBV2; J: TRBJ2-7; CDR3: ASSLNPLYEQY
V: TRBV4-1; J: TRBJ2-4; CDR3: ASSQGAGGANIQY
V: TRBV11-2; J: TRBJ1-1; CDR3: ASSLTDSANTEAF
V: TRBV2; J: TRBJ2-2; CDR3: ASRGDSSTGELF
V: TRBV3-1/TRBV3-2; J: TRBJ1-6; CDR3: ASSSGGETLH
V: TRBV5-6; J: TRBJ2-3; CDR3: ASSSKLAGGLRTDTQY
V: TRBV6-2/TRBV6-3; J: TRBJ2-7; CDR3: ASSHVKGLEDEQY
V: TRBV9; J: TRBJ2-5; CDR3: ASSVVGGGETQY
V: TRBV7-9; J: TRBJ1-1; CDR3: ASSLTQTGGTEAF
V: TRBV5-1; J: TRBJ2-7; CDR3: ASSLTGARVAYEQY
V: TRBV2; J: TRBJ1-2; CDR3: ASGSYISHGYT
V: TRBV27; J: TRBJ2-2; CDR3: ASSFGTSGTGELF
V: TRBV28; J: TRBJ1-4; CDR3: ASSLLDRVNEKLF
V: TRBV11-2; J: TRBJ1-3; CDR3: ASSHSGTGRNTIY
V: TRBV5-1; J: TRBJ2-6; CDR3: ASSLQGLGANVLT
V: TRBV10-3; J: TRBJ1-4; CDR3: AISEGGQPNEKLF
V: TRBV14; J: TRBJ2-3; CDR3: ASSQTLADSDTQY
V: TRBV10-1; J: TRBJ2-3; CDR3: ASSESSGGTDTQY
V: TRBV7-9; J: TRBJ1-1; CDR3: ASSLGLPEAF
V: TRBV19; J: TRBJ1-2; CDR3: ASGSDGYT
V: TRBV3-1/TRBV3-2; J: TRBJ2-2; CDR3: ASSLPGTLNTGELF